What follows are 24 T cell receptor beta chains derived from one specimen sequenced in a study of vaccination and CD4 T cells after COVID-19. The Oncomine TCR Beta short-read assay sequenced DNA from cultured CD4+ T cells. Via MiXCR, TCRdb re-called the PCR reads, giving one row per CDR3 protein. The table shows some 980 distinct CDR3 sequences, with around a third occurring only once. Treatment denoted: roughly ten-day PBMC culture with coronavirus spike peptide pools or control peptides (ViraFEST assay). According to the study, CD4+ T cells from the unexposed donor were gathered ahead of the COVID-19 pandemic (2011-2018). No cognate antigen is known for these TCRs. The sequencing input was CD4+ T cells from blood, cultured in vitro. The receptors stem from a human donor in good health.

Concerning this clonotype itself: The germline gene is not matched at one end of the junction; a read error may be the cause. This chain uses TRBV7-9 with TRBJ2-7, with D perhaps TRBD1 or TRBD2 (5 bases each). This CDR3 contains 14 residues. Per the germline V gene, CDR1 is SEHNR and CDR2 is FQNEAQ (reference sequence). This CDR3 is CASSLAGVHYEQHF. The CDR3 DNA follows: TGTGCCAGCAGCTTAGCGGGGGTCCACTACGAGCAGCACTTC.

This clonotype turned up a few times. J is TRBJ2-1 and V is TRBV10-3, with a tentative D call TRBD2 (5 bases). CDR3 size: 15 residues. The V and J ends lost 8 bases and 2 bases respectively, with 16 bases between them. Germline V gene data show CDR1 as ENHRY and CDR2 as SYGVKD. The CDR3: CAIQATTQTYNEQFF. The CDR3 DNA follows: TGTGCCATCCAAGCGACTACCCAGACCTACAATGAGCAGTTCTTC.

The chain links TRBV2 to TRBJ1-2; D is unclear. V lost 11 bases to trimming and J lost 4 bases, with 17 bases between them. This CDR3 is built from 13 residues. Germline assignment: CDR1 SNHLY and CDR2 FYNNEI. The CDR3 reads CASQREAAYGYTF. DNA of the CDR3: TGTGCCTCCCAACGGGAGGCCGCCTATGGCTACACCTTC. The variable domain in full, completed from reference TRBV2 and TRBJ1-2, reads EPEVTQTPSHQVTQMGQEVILRCVPISNHLYFYWYRQILGQKVEFLVSFYNNEISEKSEIFDDQFSVERPDGSNFTLKIRSTKLEDSAMYFCASQREAAYGYTFGSGTRLTVV.

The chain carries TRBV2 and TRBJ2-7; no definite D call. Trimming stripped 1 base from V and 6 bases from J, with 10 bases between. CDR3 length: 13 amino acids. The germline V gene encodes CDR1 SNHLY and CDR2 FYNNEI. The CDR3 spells CASSEGGVGEQYF. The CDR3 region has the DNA TGTGCCAGCAGTGAAGGGGGTGTGGGCGAGCAGTACTTC.

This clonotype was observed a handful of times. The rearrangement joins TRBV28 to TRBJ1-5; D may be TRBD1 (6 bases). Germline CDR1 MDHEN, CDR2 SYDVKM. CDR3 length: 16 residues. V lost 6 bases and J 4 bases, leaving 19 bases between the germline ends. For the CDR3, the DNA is TGTGCCAGCAGCCTTAGGCGGACAGTTTTAAATCAGCCCCAGCATTTT. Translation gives CASSLRRTVLNQPQHF.

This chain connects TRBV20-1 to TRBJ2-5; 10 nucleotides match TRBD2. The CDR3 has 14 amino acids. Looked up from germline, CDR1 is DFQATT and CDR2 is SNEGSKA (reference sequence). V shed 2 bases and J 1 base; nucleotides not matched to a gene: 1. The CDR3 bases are TGCAGTGCTAGAACTAGCGGGGCCCAAGAGACCCAGTACTTC. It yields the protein CSARTSGAQETQYF.

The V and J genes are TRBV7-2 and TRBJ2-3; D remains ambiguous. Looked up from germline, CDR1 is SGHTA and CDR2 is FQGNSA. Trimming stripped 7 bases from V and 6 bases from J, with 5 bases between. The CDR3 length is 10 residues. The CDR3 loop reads CASNPDTQYF. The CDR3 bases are TGTGCCAGCAACCCCGATACGCAGTATTTT.

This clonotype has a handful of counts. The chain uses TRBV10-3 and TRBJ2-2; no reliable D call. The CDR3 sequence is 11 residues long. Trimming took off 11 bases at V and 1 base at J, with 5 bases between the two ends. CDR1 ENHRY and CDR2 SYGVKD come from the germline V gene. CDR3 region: CAVRNTGELFF. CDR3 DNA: TGTGCCGTTCGGAACACCGGGGAGCTGTTTTTT.

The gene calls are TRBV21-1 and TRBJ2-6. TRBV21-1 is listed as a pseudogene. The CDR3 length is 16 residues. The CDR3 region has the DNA TGTGCCAGCAGCAAAGGTGGGGACTCTGGGGCCAACGTCCTGACTTTC. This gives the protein CASSKGGDSGANVLTF.

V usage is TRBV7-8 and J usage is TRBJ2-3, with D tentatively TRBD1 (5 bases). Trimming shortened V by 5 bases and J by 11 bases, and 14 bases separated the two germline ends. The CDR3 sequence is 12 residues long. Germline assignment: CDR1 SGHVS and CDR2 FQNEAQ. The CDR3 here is CASSPTGSLQYF. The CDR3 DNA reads TGTGCCAGCAGCCCTACAGGTAGCCTGCAGTATTTT.

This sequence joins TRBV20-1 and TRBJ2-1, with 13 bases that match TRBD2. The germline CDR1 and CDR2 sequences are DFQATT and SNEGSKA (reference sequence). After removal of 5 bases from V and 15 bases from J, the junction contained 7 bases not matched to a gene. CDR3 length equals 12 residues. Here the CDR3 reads CSAWTSGRALFF. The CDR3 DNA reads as TGCAGTGCTTGGACTAGCGGGAGAGCTCTGTTCTTC.

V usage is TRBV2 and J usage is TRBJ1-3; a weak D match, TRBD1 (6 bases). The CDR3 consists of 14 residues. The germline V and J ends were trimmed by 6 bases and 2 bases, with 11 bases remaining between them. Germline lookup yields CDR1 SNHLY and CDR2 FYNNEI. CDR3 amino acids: CASRAQGPGNTIYF. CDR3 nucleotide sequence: TGTGCCAGCAGAGCACAGGGACCTGGAAACACCATATATTTT.

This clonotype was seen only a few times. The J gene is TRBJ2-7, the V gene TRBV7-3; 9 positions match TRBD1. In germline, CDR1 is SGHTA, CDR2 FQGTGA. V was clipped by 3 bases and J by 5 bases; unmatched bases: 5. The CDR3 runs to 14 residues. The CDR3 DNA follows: TGTGCCAGCAGCTTTGGGGACAGGGCCCACGAGCAGTACTTC. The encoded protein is CASSFGDRAHEQYF.

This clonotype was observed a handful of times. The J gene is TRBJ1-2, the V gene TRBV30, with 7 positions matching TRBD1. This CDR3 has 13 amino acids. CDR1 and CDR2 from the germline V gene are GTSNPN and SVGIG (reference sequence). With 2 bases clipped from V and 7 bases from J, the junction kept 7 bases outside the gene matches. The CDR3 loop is CAWSLTGKFGYTF. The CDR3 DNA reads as TGTGCCTGGAGTTTGACAGGGAAGTTTGGCTACACCTTC. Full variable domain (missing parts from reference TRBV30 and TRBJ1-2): SQTIHQWPATLVQPVGSPLSLECTVEGTSNPNLYWYRQAAGRGLQLLFYSVGIGQISSEVPQNLSASRPQDRQFILSSKKLLLSDSGFYLCAWSLTGKFGYTFGSGTRLTVV.

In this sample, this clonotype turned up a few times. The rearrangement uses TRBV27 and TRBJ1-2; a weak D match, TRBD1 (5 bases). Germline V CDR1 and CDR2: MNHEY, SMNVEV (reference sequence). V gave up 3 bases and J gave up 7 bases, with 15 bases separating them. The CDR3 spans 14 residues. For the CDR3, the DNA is TGTGCCAGCAGTTTTAGGGCAGGGATAGGTGGCTACACCTTC. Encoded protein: CASSFRAGIGGYTF.

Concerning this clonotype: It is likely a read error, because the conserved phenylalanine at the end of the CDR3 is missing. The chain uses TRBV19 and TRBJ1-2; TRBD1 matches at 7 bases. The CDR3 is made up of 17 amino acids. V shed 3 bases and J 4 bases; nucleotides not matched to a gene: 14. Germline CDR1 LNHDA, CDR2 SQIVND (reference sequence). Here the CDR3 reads CASSITPWDRPLYGYTY. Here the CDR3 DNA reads TGTGCCAGTAGTATTACCCCCTGGGACAGACCGCTCTATGGCTACACCTAC.

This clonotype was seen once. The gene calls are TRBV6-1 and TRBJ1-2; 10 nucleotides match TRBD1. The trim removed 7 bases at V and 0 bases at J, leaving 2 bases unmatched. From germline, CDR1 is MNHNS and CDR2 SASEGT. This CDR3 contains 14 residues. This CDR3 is CASNGQGANYGYTF. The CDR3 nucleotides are TGTGCCAGCAATGGACAGGGGGCTAACTATGGCTACACCTTC.

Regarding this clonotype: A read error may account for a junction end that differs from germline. CDR3 coding DNA: TGTGCCGGCAGCCCCGGGGGGTACACCGGGGAGCTGTTTTTT. Translation gives CAGSPGGYTGELFF. This sequence joins TRBV27 and TRBJ2-2; 7 bases fit TRBD2. The CDR3 extends over 14 amino acids. In germline, CDR1 is MNHEY, CDR2 SMNVEV (reference sequence).

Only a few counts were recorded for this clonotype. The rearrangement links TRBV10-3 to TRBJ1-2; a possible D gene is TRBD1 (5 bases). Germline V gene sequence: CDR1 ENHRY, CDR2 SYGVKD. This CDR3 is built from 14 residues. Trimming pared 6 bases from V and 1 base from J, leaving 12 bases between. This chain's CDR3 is CAISSDSFNYGYTF. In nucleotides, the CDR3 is TGTGCCATCAGCTCAGACAGCTTTAACTATGGCTACACCTTC.

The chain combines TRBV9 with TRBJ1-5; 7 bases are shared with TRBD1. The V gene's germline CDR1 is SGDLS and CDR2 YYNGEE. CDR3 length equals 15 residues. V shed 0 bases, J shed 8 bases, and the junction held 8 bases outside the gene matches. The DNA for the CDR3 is TGTGCCAGCAGCGTAGGGGGACAGATAAGTGAGCCCCAGCATTTT. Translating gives CASSVGGQISEPQHF. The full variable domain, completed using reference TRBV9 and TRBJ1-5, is DSGVTQTPKHLITATGQRVTLRCSPRSGDLSVYWYQQSLDQGLQFLIQYYNGEERAKGNILERFSAQQFPDLHSELNLSSLELGDSALYFCASSVGGQISEPQHFGDGTRLSIL.

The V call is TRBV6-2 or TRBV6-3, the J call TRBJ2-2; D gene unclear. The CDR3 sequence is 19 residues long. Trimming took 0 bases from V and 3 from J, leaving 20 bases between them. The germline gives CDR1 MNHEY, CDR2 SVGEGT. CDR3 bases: TGTGCCAGCAGTTACTCGTTGGAAGTTGGCAGAACTTACACCGGGGAGCTGTTTTTT. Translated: CASSYSLEVGRTYTGELFF.

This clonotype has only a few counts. The CDR3 protein is CSAGASGDSPLHF. The CDR3 coding sequence is TGCAGTGCTGGGGCATCCGGAGATTCACCCCTCCACTTT. The rearrangement joins TRBV20-1 to TRBJ1-6, with a weak D call TRBD1 (5 bases). The CDR3 consists of 13 residues. V shed 5 bases and J shed 8 bases, with 13 bases lying between them. Germline-derived CDR1 and CDR2 are DFQATT and SNEGSKA (reference sequence).

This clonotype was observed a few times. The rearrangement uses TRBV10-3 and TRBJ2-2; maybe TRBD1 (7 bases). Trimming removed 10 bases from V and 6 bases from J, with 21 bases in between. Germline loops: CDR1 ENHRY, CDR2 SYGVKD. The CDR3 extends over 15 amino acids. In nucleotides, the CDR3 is TGTGCCAGCACTAGCCTCGGACAGGACGCCGGGGAGCTGTTTTTT. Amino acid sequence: CASTSLGQDAGELFF.

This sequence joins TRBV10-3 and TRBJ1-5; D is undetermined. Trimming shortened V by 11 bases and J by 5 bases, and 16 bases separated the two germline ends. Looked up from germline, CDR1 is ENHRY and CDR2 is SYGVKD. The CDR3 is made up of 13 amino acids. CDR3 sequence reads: CAASVQIDQPQHF. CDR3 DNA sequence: TGTGCCGCCTCCGTCCAGATAGATCAGCCCCAGCATTTT.